Listed here are 17 T cell receptor beta chains from one sample, sequenced in a study of T cells in Graves' hyperthyroidism and ophthalmopathy. Template material for amplifying TCR beta CDR3 regions consisted of RNA transcripts. During a first-round RT-PCR of the TCR CDR3, the HTBI primer set was used. TCRdb ran MiXCR on the multiplex PCR reads and lists one entry per CDR3 protein. The sample consists of some 580,000 distinct CDR3 sequences, roughly 15% of them appearing once. Sequences were obtained from blood. These receptors originate from a woman aged 35 to 49 with Graves' ophthalmopathy.

This clonotype has ten or more counts. The chain has TRBV18 and TRBJ1-1, with D maybe TRBD1 (5 bases). With 1 base removed from V and 4 bases from J, the gap between germline ends came to 10 bases. This CDR3 has 14 residues. Germline values: CDR1 KGHSH, CDR2 LQKENI. CDR3 amino acids: CASSPQGPGTEAFF. The CDR3 DNA reads as TGTGCCAGCTCACCACAGGGGCCCGGCACTGAAGCTTTCTTT.

V gene TRBV19 combines with J gene TRBJ2-1; D is possibly TRBD1 (6 bases). Per germline, CDR1 LNHDA and CDR2 SQIVND (reference sequence). This CDR3 comprises 15 residues. Between the trimmed V and J ends, which lost 1 base and 2 bases, there was a span of 9 bases. This CDR3 reads CASSIGTVTYNEQFF. The CDR3 nucleotides are TGTGCCAGTAGTATAGGGACAGTTACCTACAATGAGCAGTTCTTC.

This clonotype has only a few counts. This chain links TRBV6-2 or TRBV6-3 with TRBJ2-1; perhaps D is TRBD1 or TRBD2 (5 bases each). The germline V and J ends were trimmed by 5 bases and 10 bases, with 9 bases remaining between them. Germline lookup yields CDR1 MNHEY and CDR2 SVGEGT. CDR3 length equals 11 residues. The CDR3 loop is CASSPWGEQFF. CDR3 in DNA: TGTGCCAGCAGTCCCTGGGGGGAGCAGTTCTTC.

A few counts support this clonotype. This chain joins TRBV6-1 and TRBJ1-5; D is unclear. The CDR3 runs to 17 residues. Germline V gene sequence: CDR1 MNHNS, CDR2 SASEGT. V lost 5 bases and J 0 bases, leaving 17 bases between the germline ends. The CDR3: CASSYVAGVNSNQPQHF. CDR3 nucleotide sequence: TGTGCCAGCAGTTACGTGGCAGGTGTGAATAGCAATCAGCCCCAGCATTTT.

This chain connects TRBV20-1 to TRBJ2-7; no clear D. The V and J ends lost 5 bases and 5 bases respectively, with 10 bases between them. The CDR3 consists of 11 residues. Germline lookup yields CDR1 DFQATT and CDR2 SNEGSKA (reference sequence). The CDR3 DNA reads as TGCAGTGCTTTCCAAATCGACGAGCAGTACTTC. The encoded protein is CSAFQIDEQYF.

This clonotype came up many times. The gene calls are TRBV6-1 and TRBJ2-1; 9 bases line up with TRBD2. Germline trimming cut 0 bases from V and 4 bases from J; bases unmatched to any gene: 1. CDR3 length equals 15 residues. Per germline, CDR1 MNHNS and CDR2 SASEGT. CDR3 protein: CASSEALAGYNEQFF. In DNA form, the CDR3 reads TGTGCCAGCAGTGAAGCACTAGCGGGTTACAATGAGCAGTTCTTC.

This clonotype was seen a handful of times. The V and J genes are TRBV20-1 and TRBJ2-7, with D possibly TRBD2 on 5 matching bases. The V gene's germline CDR1 is DFQATT and CDR2 SNEGSKA (reference sequence). Trimming stripped 0 bases from V and 4 bases from J, with 13 bases between. This CDR3 region has 14 residues. The CDR3: CSARDSAAGYEQYF. The DNA of the CDR3 is TGCAGTGCTAGAGATTCAGCGGCGGGTTACGAGCAGTACTTC.

The rearrangement links TRBV12-5 to TRBJ2-2; TRBD2 might be the D (6 bases). Trimming left V 5 bases short and J 3 bases short, with 10 bases between. From germline, CDR1 is LGHNT and CDR2 FRNRAP. The CDR3 is 14 residues long. The CDR3 nucleotides read TGTGCTAGTGGTACTAGCTTCGACACCGGGGAGCTGTTTTTT. Translated: CASGTSFDTGELFF.

This clonotype was detected ten times or more. V is TRBV27 and J is TRBJ2-1; 10 nucleotides match TRBD2. Trimming removed 2 bases from V and 4 bases from J; junction bases left unmatched: 14. CDR1 and CDR2 (germline): MNHEY, SMNVEV (reference sequence). The CDR3 totals 19 residues. The CDR3 DNA is TGTGCCAGCAGTTTAAGGGTAGCGGGAGGAGTGGGGTTTTACAATGAGCAGTTCTTC. It specifies CASSLRVAGGVGFYNEQFF.

The rearrangement joins TRBV19 to TRBJ2-7, with D tentatively TRBD1 or TRBD2 (5 bases each). V shed 8 bases and J shed 5 bases, with 16 bases lying between them. CDR3 length: 13 residues. The germline CDR1 and CDR2 sequences are LNHDA and SQIVND (reference sequence). As DNA, the CDR3 is TGTGCCAGTGGGGGATCGTTCGGGCACGAGCAGTACTTC. Translation gives CASGGSFGHEQYF.

In its sample, this clonotype was seen a few times. This sequence joins TRBV27 and TRBJ1-5; 8 bases are a match to TRBD1. This CDR3 is built from 13 residues. Germline CDR1 is MNHEY and CDR2 is SMNVEV (reference sequence). Trimming at V came to 5 bases and at J to 6 bases, leaving 3 bases not matched to a gene. CDR3 sequence (DNA): TGTGCCAGCAGTGACAGGGGAATTCAGCCCCAGCATTTT. Protein product: CASSDRGIQPQHF.

The sample holds many counts of this clonotype. The V gene is TRBV20-1, the J gene TRBJ1-1; D is unresolved. The germline CDR1 and CDR2 sequences are DFQATT and SNEGSKA (reference sequence). V lost 2 bases and J lost 1, with 8 bases in between. The CDR3 contains 13 residues. CDR3 sequence reads: CSARRSENTEAFF. The CDR3, as DNA: TGCAGTGCTAGACGGAGTGAGAACACTGAAGCTTTCTTT.

This clonotype was recorded many times. This chain uses TRBV12-3 or TRBV12-4 with TRBJ2-5; a possible D gene is TRBD2 (6 bases). The CDR3 length is 14 residues. V was cut by 6 bases and J by 1 base, with 12 bases left in between. The CDR3 region is CASSWGLVQETQYF. The DNA of the CDR3 is TGTGCCAGCAGCTGGGGACTGGTCCAAGAGACCCAGTACTTC.

This clonotype was recorded many times. The V gene is TRBV10-3, the J gene TRBJ1-1; D might be TRBD1 (5 bases). Looked up from germline, CDR1 is ENHRY and CDR2 is SYGVKD. The CDR3 is 14 residues long. With 4 bases removed from V and 1 base from J, the gap between germline ends came to 10 bases. CDR3 bases: TGTGCCATCAGTGGGGGGGTCCAGAACACTGAAGCTTTCTTT. Its translation: CAISGGVQNTEAFF.

J is TRBJ2-2 and V is TRBV28; the D gene is possibly TRBD2 (5 bases). Germline V gene lookup returns CDR1 MDHEN and CDR2 SYDVKM. Trimming took off 6 bases at V and 4 bases at J, with 21 bases between the two ends. The CDR3 covers 17 residues. The CDR3 here is CASRPLGWEWGTGELFF. As DNA, the CDR3 is TGTGCCAGCAGACCCCTGGGGTGGGAGTGGGGCACCGGGGAGCTGTTTTTT.

This clonotype was detected many times. The chain is built from TRBV30 and TRBJ2-7; 9 bases agree with TRBD1. After removal of 3 bases from V and 6 bases from J, the junction contained 9 bases not matched to a gene. This CDR3 is built from 14 residues. Germline CDR1 reads GTSNPN; CDR2 reads SVGIG (reference sequence). The CDR3, as DNA: TGTGCCTGGAGAAAGGGACAGGGCGCGTTCGAGCAGTACTTC. Translating it yields CAWRKGQGAFEQYF.

V usage is TRBV5-1 and J usage is TRBJ2-1; 15 positions match TRBD2. V lost 4 bases and J lost 9; bases outside the gene matches: 14. The length of the CDR3 is 18 residues. Germline V CDR1 and CDR2: SGHRS, YFSETQ. As DNA, the CDR3 is TGCGCCAGCAGCAACGGACTAGCGGGAGGGTTGTTCTGGGGTGAGCAGTTCTTC. Residues: CASSNGLAGGLFWGEQFF.